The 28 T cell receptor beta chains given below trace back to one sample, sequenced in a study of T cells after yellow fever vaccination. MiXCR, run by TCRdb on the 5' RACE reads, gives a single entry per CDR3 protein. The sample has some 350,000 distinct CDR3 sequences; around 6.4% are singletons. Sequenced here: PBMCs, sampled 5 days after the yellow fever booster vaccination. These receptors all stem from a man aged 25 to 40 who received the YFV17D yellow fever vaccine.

DNA for the CDR3: TGTGCCAGCAGCCTATTGGGACTAGCGGGAGTAGGGGAGACCCAGTACTTC. As protein: CASSLLGLAGVGETQYF. V gene TRBV7-2 combines with J gene TRBJ2-5; 14 bases agree with TRBD2. V lost 5 bases, J lost 5 bases, and 10 bases stayed unmatched. CDR3 size: 17 residues. Looked up from germline, CDR1 is SGHTA and CDR2 is FQGNSA.

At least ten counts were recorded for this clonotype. The CDR3 is CASSSRTDNEQFF. The DNA of the CDR3 is TGTGCCAGCAGCTCCCGGACTGACAATGAGCAGTTCTTC. The chain joins TRBV5-5 to TRBJ2-1; maybe TRBD2 (5 bases). Germline loops: CDR1 SGHKS, CDR2 YYEKEE (reference sequence). V was shortened by 3 bases and J by 5 bases, with 9 bases between the two germline ends. This CDR3 has 13 residues.

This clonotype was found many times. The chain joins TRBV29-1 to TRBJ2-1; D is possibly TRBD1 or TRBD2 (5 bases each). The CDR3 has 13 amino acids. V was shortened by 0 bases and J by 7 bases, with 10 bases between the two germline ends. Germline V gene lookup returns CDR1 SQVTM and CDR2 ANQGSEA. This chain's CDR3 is CSVEEAGRNEQFF. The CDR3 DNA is TGCAGCGTTGAAGAGGCAGGGAGAAATGAGCAGTTCTTC.

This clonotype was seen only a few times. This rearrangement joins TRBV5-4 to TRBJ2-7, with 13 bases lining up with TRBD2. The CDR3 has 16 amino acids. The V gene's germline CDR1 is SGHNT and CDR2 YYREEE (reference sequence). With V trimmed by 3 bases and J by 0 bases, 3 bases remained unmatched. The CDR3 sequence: CASSYRTSGSSYEQYF. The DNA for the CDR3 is TGTGCCAGCAGCTATCGGACTAGCGGGAGCTCCTACGAGCAGTACTTC.

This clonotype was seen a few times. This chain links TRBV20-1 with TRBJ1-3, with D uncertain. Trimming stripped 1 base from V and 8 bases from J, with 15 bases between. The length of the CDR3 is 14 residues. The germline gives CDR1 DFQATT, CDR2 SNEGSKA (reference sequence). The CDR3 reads CSARGSGIVDTIYF. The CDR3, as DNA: TGCAGTGCTAGAGGGTCAGGAATAGTAGACACCATATATTTT.

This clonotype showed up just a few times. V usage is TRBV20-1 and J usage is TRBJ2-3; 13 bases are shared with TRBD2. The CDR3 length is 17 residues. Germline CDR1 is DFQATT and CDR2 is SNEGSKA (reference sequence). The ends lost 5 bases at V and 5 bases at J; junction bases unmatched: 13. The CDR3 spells CSAPPLGTSGKGDTQYF. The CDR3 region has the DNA TGCAGTGCTCCGCCACTTGGGACTAGCGGGAAAGGAGATACGCAGTATTTT.

The CDR3 nucleotides are TGTGCCACCAACCTCTATAGCTCCTACAATGAGCAGTTCTTC. Protein: CATNLYSSYNEQFF. The rearrangement links TRBV5-6 to TRBJ2-1; D is unclear. Germline assignment: CDR1 SGHDT and CDR2 YYEEEE. Trimming removed 9 bases at V and 0 bases at J, with 13 bases between. The length of the CDR3 is 14 residues.

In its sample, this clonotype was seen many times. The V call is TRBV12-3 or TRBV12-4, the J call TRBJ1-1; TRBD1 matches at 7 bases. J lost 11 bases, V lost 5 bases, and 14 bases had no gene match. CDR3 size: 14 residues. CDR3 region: CASSPLTGIDLAFF. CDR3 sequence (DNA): TGTGCCAGCAGTCCGCTGACAGGGATTGATCTGGCTTTCTTT.

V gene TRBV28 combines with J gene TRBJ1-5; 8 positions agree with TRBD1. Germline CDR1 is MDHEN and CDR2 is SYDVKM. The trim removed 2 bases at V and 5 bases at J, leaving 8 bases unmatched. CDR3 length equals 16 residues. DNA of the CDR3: TGTGCCAGCAGTTTAATCTGGACAGGGTCTTATCAGCCCCAGCATTTT. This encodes CASSLIWTGSYQPQHF.

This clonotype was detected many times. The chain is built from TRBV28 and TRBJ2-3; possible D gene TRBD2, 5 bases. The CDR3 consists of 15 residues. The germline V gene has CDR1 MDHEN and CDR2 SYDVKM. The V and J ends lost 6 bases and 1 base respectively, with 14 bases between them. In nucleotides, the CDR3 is TGTGCCAGCAGGAATTTCGGGAAGGGCACAGATACGCAGTATTTT. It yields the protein CASRNFGKGTDTQYF.

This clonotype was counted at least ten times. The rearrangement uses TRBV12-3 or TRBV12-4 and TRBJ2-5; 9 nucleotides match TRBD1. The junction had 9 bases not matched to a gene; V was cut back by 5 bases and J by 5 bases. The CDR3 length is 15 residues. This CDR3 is CASSGGQGEMETQYF. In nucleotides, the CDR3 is TGTGCCAGCAGTGGGGGACAGGGAGAGATGGAGACCCAGTACTTC.

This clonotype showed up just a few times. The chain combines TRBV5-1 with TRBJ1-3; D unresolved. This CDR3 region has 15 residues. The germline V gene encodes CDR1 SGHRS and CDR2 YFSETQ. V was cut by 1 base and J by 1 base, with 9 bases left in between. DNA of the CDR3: TGCGCCAGCAGCTTGACGGCGGGTTCTGGAAACACCATATATTTT. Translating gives CASSLTAGSGNTIYF.

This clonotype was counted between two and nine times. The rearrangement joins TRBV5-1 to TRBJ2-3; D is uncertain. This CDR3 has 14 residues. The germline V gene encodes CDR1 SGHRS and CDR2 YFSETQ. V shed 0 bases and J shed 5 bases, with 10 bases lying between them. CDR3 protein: CASSLGPDGDTQYF. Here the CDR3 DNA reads TGCGCCAGCAGCTTGGGGCCCGACGGAGATACGCAGTATTTT.

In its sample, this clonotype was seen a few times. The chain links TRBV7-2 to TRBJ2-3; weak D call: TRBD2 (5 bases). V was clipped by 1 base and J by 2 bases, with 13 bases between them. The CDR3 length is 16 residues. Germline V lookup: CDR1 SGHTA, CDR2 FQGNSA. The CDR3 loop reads CASSLGRGLFTDTQYF. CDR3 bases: TGTGCCAGCAGCTTAGGGCGCGGGTTATTCACAGATACGCAGTATTTT.

CDR3 DNA: TGTGCCAGCAGCTTTTCAATCGGGGAGCTGTTTTTT. Amino acid sequence: CASSFSIGELFF. The V gene is TRBV7-2, the J gene TRBJ2-2; D call uncertain. Germline V gene data show CDR1 as SGHTA and CDR2 as FQGNSA. V lost 3 bases and J 7 bases, leaving 6 bases between the germline ends. This CDR3 has 12 residues.

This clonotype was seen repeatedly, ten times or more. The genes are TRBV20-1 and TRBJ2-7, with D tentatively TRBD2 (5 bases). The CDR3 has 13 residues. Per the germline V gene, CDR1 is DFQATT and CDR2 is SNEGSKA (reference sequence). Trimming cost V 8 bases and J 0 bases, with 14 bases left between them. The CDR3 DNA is TGCAGTTGCCGCGGGCGGAGCTCCTACGAGCAGTACTTC. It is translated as CSCRGRSSYEQYF.

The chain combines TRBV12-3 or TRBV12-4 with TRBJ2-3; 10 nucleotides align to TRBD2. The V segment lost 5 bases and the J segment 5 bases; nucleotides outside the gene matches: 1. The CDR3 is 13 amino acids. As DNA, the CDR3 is TGTGCCAGCAGTCGACTAGCGGGAGATACGCAGTATTTT. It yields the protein CASSRLAGDTQYF.

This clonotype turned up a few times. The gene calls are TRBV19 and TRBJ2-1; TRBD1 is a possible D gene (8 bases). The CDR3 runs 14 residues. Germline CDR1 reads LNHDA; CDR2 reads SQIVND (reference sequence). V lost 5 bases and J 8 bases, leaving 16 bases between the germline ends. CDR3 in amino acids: CASSDTGGGYEQFF. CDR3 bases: TGTGCCAGTAGTGACACAGGGGGGGGCTATGAGCAGTTCTTC.

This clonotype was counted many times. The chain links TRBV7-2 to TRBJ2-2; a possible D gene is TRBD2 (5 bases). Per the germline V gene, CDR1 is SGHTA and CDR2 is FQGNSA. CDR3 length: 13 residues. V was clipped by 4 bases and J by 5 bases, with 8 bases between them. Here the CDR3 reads CASSSGLTGELFF. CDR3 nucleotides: TGTGCCAGCAGCTCGGGATTGACCGGGGAGCTGTTTTTT.

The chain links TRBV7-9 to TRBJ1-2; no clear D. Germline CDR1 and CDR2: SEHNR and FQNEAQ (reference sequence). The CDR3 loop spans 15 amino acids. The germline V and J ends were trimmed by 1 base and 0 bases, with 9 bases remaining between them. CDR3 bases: TGTGCCAGCAGCTTAGTTCTGGTTACTAACTATGGCTACACCTTC. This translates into CASSLVLVTNYGYTF.

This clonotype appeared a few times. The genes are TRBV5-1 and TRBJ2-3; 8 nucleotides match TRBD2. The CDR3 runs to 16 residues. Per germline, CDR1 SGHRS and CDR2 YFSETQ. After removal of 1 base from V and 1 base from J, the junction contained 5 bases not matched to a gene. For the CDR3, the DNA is TGCGCCAGCAGCTTGTTGGCGGGGGGCGGCACAGATACGCAGTATTTT. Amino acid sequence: CASSLLAGGGTDTQYF.

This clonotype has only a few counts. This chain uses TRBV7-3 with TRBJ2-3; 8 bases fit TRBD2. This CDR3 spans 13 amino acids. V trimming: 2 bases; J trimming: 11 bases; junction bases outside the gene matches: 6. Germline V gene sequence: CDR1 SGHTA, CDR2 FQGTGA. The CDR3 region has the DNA TGTGCCAGCAGCTTATCAGCGGGAGCGTTGCAGTATTTT. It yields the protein CASSLSAGALQYF.

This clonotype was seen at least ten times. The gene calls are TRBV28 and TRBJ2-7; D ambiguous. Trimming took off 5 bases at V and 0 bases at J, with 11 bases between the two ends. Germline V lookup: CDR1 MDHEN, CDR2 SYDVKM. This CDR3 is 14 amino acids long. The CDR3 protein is CASSVRLGSYEQYF. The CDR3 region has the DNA TGTGCCAGCAGTGTACGGCTGGGCTCCTACGAGCAGTACTTC.

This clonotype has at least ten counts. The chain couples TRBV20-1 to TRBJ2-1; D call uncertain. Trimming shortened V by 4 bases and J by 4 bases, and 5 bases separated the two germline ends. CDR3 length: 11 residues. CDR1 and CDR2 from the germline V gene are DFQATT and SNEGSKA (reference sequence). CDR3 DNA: TGCAGTGCTATCCCTTACAATGAGCAGTTCTTC. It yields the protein CSAIPYNEQFF.

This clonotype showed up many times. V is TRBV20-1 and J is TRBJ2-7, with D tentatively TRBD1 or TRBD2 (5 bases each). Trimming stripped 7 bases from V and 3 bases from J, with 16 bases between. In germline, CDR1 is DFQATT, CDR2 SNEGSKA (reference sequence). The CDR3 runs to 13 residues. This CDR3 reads CSGGSGASYEQYF. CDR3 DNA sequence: TGCAGTGGTGGGAGTGGGGCTAGCTACGAGCAGTACTTC.

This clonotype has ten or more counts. The chain's CDR3 is CASSLWRESPGELFF. Here the CDR3 DNA reads TGCGCCAGCAGCTTATGGCGGGAGTCCCCCGGGGAGCTGTTTTTT. V usage is TRBV5-1 and J usage is TRBJ2-2; TRBD2 matches 7 bases. The germline V gene has CDR1 SGHRS and CDR2 YFSETQ. This CDR3 has 15 amino acids. V dropped 2 bases and J dropped 6; count of bases not matched to a gene: 7.

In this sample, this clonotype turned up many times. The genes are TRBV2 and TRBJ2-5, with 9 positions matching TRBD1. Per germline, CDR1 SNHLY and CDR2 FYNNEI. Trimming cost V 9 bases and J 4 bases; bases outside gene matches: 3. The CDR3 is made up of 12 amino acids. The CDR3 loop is CASSTGGETQYF. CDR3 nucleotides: TGTGCCAGTTCGACAGGGGGAGAGACCCAGTACTTC.

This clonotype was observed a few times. This chain's CDR3 is CASSLRRPRTDTQYF. The CDR3 DNA reads as TGCGCCAGCAGCTTGAGGCGGCCCCGCACAGATACGCAGTATTTT. J is TRBJ2-3 and V is TRBV5-1; D ambiguous. This CDR3 comprises 15 residues. Germline V gene data show CDR1 as SGHRS and CDR2 as YFSETQ. The V end lost 1 base, the J end lost 1 base, and 10 bases lay between the germline ends.